The rows below give T cell receptor beta chains drawn from one sample of a study of blood T cell repertoires in COVID-19. Here immunoSEQ multiplex PCR was the method, and the copy in TCRdb shows in-frame clones only, minus some. Seen here are some 220,000 clones, around four fifths observed once, and the top ten hold about a sixth. Sequenced input: peripheral blood. These receptors were collected from a woman over 75 with active or convalescent COVID-19. CDR3s include the opening cysteine and the closing phenylalanine or tryptophan. Fields, in order: D gene, J gene, clone size, V gene, CDR3 DNA, CDR3 protein. The D gene is left open where the match is weak. Clone size is shown for a subset of rows, as once, few, many or a class of expanded clone.

D gene: .; J gene: TRBJ2-2; clone size: .; V gene: TRBV5-5; CDR3 DNA: TGTGCCAGCAGCGGGACACCATTAAACACCGGGGAGCTGTTTTTT; CDR3 protein: CASSGTPLNTGELFF
D gene: .; J gene: TRBJ2-7; clone size: .; V gene: TRBV5-1; CDR3 DNA: TGCGCCAGCAGGGCGGGTGGGTGGAGTAGCACCTACGAGCAGTACTTC; CDR3 protein: CASRAGGWSSTYEQYF
D gene: TRBD2; J gene: TRBJ2-3; clone size: few; V gene: TRBV4-3; CDR3 DNA: TGCGCCAGCAGCCTTGGGGACTACGCTATTAGCACAGATACGCAGTATTTT; CDR3 protein: CASSLGDYAISTDTQYF
D gene: .; J gene: TRBJ2-1; clone size: .; V gene: TRBV5-8; CDR3 DNA: TGTGCCAGCAGCTTGTCCCCATCCAGCTCCTACAATGAGCAGTTCTTC; CDR3 protein: CASSLSPSSSYNEQFF
D gene: .; J gene: TRBJ1-1; clone size: .; V gene: TRBV29-1; CDR3 DNA: TGCAGCGTTGGGGGGACTATGAACACTGAAGCTTTCTTT; CDR3 protein: CSVGGTMNTEAFF
D gene: TRBD2; J gene: TRBJ2-1; clone size: once; V gene: TRBV5-8; CDR3 DNA: TGTGCCAGCAGCGCGGGACTAGCGGGGGGGCAGATCGACAATGAGCAGTTCTTC; CDR3 protein: CASSAGLAGGQIDNEQFF
D gene: TRBD1; J gene: TRBJ1-3; clone size: .; V gene: TRBV18; CDR3 DNA: TGTGCCAGCTCACTTGGACAGGCACTCTCTGGAAACACCATATATTTT; CDR3 protein: CASSLGQALSGNTIYF
D gene: TRBD1; J gene: TRBJ2-5; clone size: .; V gene: TRBV28; CDR3 DNA: TGTGCCAGCCGTACCTCGACAGGGGGTGAGACCCAGTACTTC; CDR3 protein: CASRTSTGGETQYF
D gene: TRBD1; J gene: TRBJ2-1; clone size: .; V gene: TRBV28; CDR3 DNA: TGTGCCAGCAGACCCGGGACAGGGGATTACAATGAGCAGTTCTTC; CDR3 protein: CASRPGTGDYNEQFF
D gene: .; J gene: TRBJ2-7; clone size: .; V gene: TRBV20-1; CDR3 DNA: TGCAGTGCTAGTAATGCGTGGGGCAACGAGCAGTACTTC; CDR3 protein: CSASNAWGNEQYF
D gene: .; J gene: TRBJ2-7; clone size: once; V gene: TRBV11-2; CDR3 DNA: TGTGCCAGCAGGCGTGCTTTGGAGGGACCTTACGAGCAGTACTTC; CDR3 protein: CASRRALEGPYEQYF
D gene: .; J gene: TRBJ1-1; clone size: .; V gene: TRBV14; CDR3 DNA: TGTGCCAGCAGCCAACTCCCAGGCATGAACACTGAAGCTTTCTTT; CDR3 protein: CASSQLPGMNTEAFF
D gene: .; J gene: TRBJ1-1; clone size: .; V gene: TRBV19; CDR3 DNA: TGTGCCAGTAGTATAGGGGGGGGCTACACTGAAGCTTTCTTT; CDR3 protein: CASSIGGGYTEAFF
D gene: .; J gene: TRBJ2-3; clone size: .; V gene: TRBV29-1; CDR3 DNA: TGCAGCGTTGAAGATCGTTCGAGGCGGTATTTT; CDR3 protein: CSVEDRSRRYF
D gene: TRBD1; J gene: TRBJ1-2; clone size: .; V gene: TRBV6-5; CDR3 DNA: TGTGCCAGCAGCCCCACAGGGGGCTGGGGCTACACCTTC; CDR3 protein: CASSPTGGWGYTF
D gene: .; J gene: TRBJ2-2; clone size: .; V gene: TRBV9; CDR3 DNA: TGTGCCAGCAGCGTAGTTCCAGACAGTAACACCGGGGAGCTGTTTTTT; CDR3 protein: CASSVVPDSNTGELFF
D gene: TRBD2; J gene: TRBJ2-1; clone size: .; V gene: TRBV29-1; CDR3 DNA: TGCAGCGGCGAGGGAGGGAGGAATGAGCAGTTCTTC; CDR3 protein: CSGEGGRNEQFF
D gene: TRBD1; J gene: TRBJ2-3; clone size: .; V gene: TRBV6-5; CDR3 DNA: TGTGCCAGCAGTCTAAAGGACAGGGGAACAGATACGCAGTATTTT; CDR3 protein: CASSLKDRGTDTQYF
D gene: .; J gene: TRBJ2-7; clone size: .; V gene: TRBV15; CDR3 DNA: TGTGCCACCAGCAGAGATCTGGGCATCTCTATCTACGAGCAGTACTTC; CDR3 protein: CATSRDLGISIYEQYF
D gene: TRBD1; J gene: TRBJ2-1; clone size: .; V gene: TRBV6-2/TRBV6-3; CDR3 DNA: TGTGCCAGCAGTACCAGGGGGCTTGGCCAGTTCTTC; CDR3 protein: CASSTRGLGQFF
D gene: .; J gene: TRBJ2-1; clone size: .; V gene: TRBV30; CDR3 DNA: TGTGCCTGGACCCCTGGGACATACAATGAGCAGTTCTTC; CDR3 protein: CAWTPGTYNEQFF
D gene: .; J gene: TRBJ1-5; clone size: .; V gene: TRBV30; CDR3 DNA: TGTGCCTGGAGTGTTGGGGGGGGGTATCAGCCCCAGCATTTT; CDR3 protein: CAWSVGGGYQPQHF
D gene: TRBD1; J gene: TRBJ1-6; clone size: .; V gene: TRBV18; CDR3 DNA: TGTGCCAGCTCCCCGGACAGGCGCAATTCACCCCTCCACTTT; CDR3 protein: CASSPDRRNSPLHF
D gene: .; J gene: TRBJ2-3; clone size: .; V gene: TRBV5-1; CDR3 DNA: TGCGCCAGCAGCTTGGTTGCGGGGAGCACAGATACGCAGTATTTT; CDR3 protein: CASSLVAGSTDTQYF
D gene: TRBD2; J gene: TRBJ2-7; clone size: .; V gene: TRBV10-2; CDR3 DNA: TGCGCCAGCCTTTCCCCGGGGGCGGGGGGGGTGCTCTACGAGCAGTACTTC; CDR3 protein: CASLSPGAGGVLYEQYF
D gene: TRBD2; J gene: TRBJ2-2; clone size: .; V gene: TRBV6-5; CDR3 DNA: TGTGCCAGCAGTTACGGTAGCGGGTGGGCCGGGGAGCTGTTTTTT; CDR3 protein: CASSYGSGWAGELFF
D gene: .; J gene: TRBJ1-1; clone size: .; V gene: TRBV5-1; CDR3 DNA: TGCGCCAGCAGCTCCACGGGGGGGTACACTGAAGCTTTCTTT; CDR3 protein: CASSSTGGYTEAFF
D gene: .; J gene: TRBJ1-1; clone size: .; V gene: TRBV29-1; CDR3 DNA: TGCAGCGTTCAAGGTTCGGTCTACAGGGTTGCGGCTTTCTTT; CDR3 protein: CSVQGSVYRVAAFF
D gene: TRBD1; J gene: TRBJ2-5; clone size: .; V gene: TRBV7-8; CDR3 DNA: TGTGCCAGCAGCTCGCGGACAGGGGGCCTAGAGACCCAGTACTTC; CDR3 protein: CASSSRTGGLETQYF